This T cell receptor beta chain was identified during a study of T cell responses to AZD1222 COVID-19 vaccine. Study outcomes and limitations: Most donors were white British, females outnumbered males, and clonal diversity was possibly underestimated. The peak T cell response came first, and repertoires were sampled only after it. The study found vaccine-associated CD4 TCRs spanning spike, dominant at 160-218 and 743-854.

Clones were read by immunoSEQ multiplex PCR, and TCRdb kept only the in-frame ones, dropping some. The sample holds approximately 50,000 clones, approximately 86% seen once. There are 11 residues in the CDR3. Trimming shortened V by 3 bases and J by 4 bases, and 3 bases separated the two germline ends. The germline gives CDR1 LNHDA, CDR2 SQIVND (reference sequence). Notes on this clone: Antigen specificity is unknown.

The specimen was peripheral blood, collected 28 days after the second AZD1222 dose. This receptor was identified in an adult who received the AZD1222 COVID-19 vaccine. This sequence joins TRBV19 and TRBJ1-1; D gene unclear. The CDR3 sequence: CASSIGTEAFF. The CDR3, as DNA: TGTGCCAGTAGTATCGGCACTGAAGCTTTCTTT.